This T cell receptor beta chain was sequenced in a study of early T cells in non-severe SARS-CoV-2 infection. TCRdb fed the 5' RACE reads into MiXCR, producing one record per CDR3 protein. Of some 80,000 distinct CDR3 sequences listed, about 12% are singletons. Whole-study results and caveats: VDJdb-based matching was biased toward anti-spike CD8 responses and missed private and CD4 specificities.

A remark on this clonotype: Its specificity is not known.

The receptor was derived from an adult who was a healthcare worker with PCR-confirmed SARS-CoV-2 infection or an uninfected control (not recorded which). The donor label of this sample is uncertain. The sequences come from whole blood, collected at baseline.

The CDR3 here is CASSGVDRVKGYTF. The CDR3 DNA reads TGTGCCAGCAGTGGGGTTGACAGGGTTAAAGGCTACACCTTC. J is TRBJ1-2 and V is TRBV2; 7 bases line up with TRBD1. From germline, CDR1 is SNHLY and CDR2 FYNNEI. This CDR3 region has 14 residues. V trimming: 4 bases; J trimming: 8 bases; junction bases outside the gene matches: 10.